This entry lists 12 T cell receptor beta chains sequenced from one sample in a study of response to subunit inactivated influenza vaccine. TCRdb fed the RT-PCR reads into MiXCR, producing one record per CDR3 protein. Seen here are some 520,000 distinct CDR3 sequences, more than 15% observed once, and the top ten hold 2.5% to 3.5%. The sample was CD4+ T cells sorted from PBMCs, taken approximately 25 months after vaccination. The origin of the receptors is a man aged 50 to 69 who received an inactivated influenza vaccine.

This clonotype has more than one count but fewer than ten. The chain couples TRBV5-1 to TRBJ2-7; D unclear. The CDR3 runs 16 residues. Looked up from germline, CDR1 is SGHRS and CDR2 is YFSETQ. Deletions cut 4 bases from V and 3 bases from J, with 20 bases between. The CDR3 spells CASSPDPTGVVYEQYF. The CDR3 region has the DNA TGCGCCAGCAGCCCAGACCCGACTGGAGTAGTCTACGAGCAGTACTTC.

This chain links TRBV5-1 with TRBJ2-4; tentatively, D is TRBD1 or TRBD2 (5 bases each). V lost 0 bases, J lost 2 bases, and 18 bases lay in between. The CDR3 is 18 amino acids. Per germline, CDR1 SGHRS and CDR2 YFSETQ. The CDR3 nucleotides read TGCGCCAGCAGCTTGGGGGGGTTCGGCAGCGAGTCCAAAAACATTCAGTACTTC. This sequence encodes CASSLGGFGSESKNIQYF.

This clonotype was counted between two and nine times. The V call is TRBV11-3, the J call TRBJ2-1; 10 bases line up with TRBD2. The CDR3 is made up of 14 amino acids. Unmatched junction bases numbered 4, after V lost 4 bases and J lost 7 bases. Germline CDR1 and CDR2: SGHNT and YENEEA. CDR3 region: CASSSSGGGNEQFF. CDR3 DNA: TGTGCCAGCAGCTCTAGCGGGGGAGGGAATGAGCAGTTCTTC.

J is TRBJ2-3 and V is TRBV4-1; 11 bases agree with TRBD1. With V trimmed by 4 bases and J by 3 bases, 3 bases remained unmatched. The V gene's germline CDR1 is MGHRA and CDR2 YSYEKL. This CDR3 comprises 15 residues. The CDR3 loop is CASSRTGGLTDTQYF. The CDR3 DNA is TGCGCCAGCAGCCGGACAGGGGGCTTGACAGATACGCAGTATTTT.

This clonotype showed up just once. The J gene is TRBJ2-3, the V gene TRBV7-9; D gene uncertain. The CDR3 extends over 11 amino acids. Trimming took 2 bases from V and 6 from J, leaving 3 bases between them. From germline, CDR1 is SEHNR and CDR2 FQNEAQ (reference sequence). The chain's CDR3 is CASSLYDTQYF. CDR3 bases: TGTGCCAGCAGCTTATATGATACGCAGTATTTT.

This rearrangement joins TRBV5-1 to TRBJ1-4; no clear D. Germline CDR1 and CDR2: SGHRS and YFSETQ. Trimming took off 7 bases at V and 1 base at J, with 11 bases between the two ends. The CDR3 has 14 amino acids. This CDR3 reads CASAPAGTNEKLFF. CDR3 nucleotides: TGCGCCAGCGCCCCGGCGGGAACTAATGAAAAACTGTTTTTT.

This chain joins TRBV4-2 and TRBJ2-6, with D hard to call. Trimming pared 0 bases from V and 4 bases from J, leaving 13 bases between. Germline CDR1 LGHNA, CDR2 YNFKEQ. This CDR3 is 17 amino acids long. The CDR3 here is CASSQDPSSSGANVLTF. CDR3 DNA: TGTGCCAGCAGCCAAGACCCTTCCTCCAGCGGGGCCAACGTCCTGACTTTC.

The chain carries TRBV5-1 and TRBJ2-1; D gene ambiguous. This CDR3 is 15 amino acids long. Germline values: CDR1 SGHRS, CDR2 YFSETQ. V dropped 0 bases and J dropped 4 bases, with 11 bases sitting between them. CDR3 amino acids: CASSLGGNLYNEQFF. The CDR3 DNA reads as TGCGCCAGCAGCTTGGGGGGTAACCTTTACAATGAGCAGTTCTTC.

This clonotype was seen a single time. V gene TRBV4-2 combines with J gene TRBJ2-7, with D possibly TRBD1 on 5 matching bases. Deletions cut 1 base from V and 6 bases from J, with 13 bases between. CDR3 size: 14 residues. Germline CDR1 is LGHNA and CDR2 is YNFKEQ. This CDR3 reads CASSQVEPGSEQYF. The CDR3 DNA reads TGTGCCAGCAGCCAAGTTGAACCAGGGTCCGAGCAGTACTTC.

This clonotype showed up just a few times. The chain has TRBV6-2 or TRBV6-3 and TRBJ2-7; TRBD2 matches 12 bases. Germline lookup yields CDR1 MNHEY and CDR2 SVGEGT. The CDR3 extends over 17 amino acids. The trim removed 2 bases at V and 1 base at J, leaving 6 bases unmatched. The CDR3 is CASSYQRTSGKSYEQYF. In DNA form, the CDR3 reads TGTGCCAGCAGTTACCAGCGGACTAGCGGGAAGTCCTACGAGCAGTACTTC.

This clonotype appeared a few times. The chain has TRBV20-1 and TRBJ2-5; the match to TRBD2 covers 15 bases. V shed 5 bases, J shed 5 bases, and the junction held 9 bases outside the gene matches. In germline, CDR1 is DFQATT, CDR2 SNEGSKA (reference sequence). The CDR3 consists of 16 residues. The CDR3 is CSALGLAGGSRETQYF. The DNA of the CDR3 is TGCAGTGCTTTGGGACTAGCGGGAGGCTCCAGGGAGACCCAGTACTTC.

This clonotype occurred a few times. The CDR3 reads CSATPTGPPYEQYF. CDR3 sequence (DNA): TGCAGTGCTACCCCGACAGGGCCCCCCTACGAGCAGTACTTC. The chain employs TRBV20-1 and TRBJ2-7; TRBD1 matches at 7 bases. With 4 bases clipped from V and 2 bases from J, the junction kept 8 bases outside the gene matches. Germline loops: CDR1 DFQATT, CDR2 SNEGSKA (reference sequence). The CDR3 extends over 14 amino acids.